The clone carrying this TCR beta chain has ten or more counts. This CDR3 has 15 residues. The V gene's germline CDR1 is DFQATT and CDR2 SNEGSKA (reference sequence). Trimming cost V 4 bases and J 0 bases, with 15 bases left between them. This sample is drawn from a study of T cells in Graves' hyperthyroidism and ophthalmopathy. It was RNA transcripts that yielded the amplified TCR beta CDR3 regions. Researchers ran a first-round RT-PCR on the TCR CDR3 using the HTBI primer set. In TCRdb, the multiplex PCR reads were re-called with MiXCR into one record per CDR3 protein. The sample has 250,000 to 350,000 distinct CDR3 sequences; about 20% are singletons.

The sample consisted of blood. This sequence originates from a man aged 30 to 39 with Graves' ophthalmopathy. V gene TRBV20-1 combines with J gene TRBJ2-5; no clear D gene. The chain's CDR3 is CSATPLAEYQETQYF. The CDR3 coding sequence is TGCAGTGCTACCCCCTTAGCTGAGTACCAAGAGACCCAGTACTTC.